Listed here is a single TCR beta chain. As yet, its antigen is unknown. Germline CDR1 and CDR2: SEHNR and FQNEAQ (reference sequence). The CDR3 has 16 residues. V shed 5 bases and J shed 7 bases, with 24 bases lying between them. This entry is derived from a study of shared clonotypes between healthy human individuals. General study results and limits: Shared across several donors were roughly 4.8% of the naive CD4 clonotypes.

Using immunoSEQ multiplex PCR, the repertoire was profiled, and TCRdb retains in-frame clones only, with some absent. This table holds about 2.4 million clones, over 85% found once. This TCR derives from a man aged 18 to 35 in good health. Some clones in this sample may be carry-over from other donors' samples. The V gene is TRBV7-9, the J gene TRBJ2-7, with a tentative D call TRBD2 (6 bases). The sequencing input was naive CD4+ T cells from PBMCs. Subset meaning: CD45RA+ positively selected. The CDR3 spells CASSDLIDPKEGEQYF. CDR3 DNA sequence: TGTGCCAGCAGCGATCTAATAGACCCTAAGGAGGGTGAGCAGTACTTC.